The 22 T cell receptor beta chains in this list originate from one sample, sequenced in a study of human CD8 memory T cell subsets. It was UMI-labeled 5' RACE by which the TCR beta libraries were made. TCRdb reanalyzed the 5' RACE reads and collapses them to one entry per CDR3 protein, without DNA. Its table lists 10,000 to 11,000 distinct CDR3 sequences. Sequencing was done on a sample of CD8+ T cells from PBMCs. Source of these receptors: a human donor in good health.

The chain has TRBV2 and TRBJ2-1. Germline V gene lookup returns CDR1 SNHLY and CDR2 FYNNEI. The CDR3 has 15 residues. The CDR3 region is CASSESGTPTNEQFF.

The V gene is TRBV3-1, the J gene TRBJ2-3; the TCRdb call, TRBD1, lacks DNA for checking. The CDR3 has 14 residues. Germline values: CDR1 LGHDT, CDR2 YNNKEL (reference sequence). CDR3 region: CASSQIGATDTQYF.

J is TRBJ2-7 and V is TRBV28. The CDR3 contains 12 residues. In germline, CDR1 is MDHEN, CDR2 SYDVKM. The CDR3: CASGDTSYEQYF.

The rearrangement uses TRBV28 and TRBJ1-1. The CDR3 contains 16 residues. Germline CDR1 reads MDHEN; CDR2 reads SYDVKM. CDR3 sequence reads: CASSLYGEGMGTEAFF.

J is TRBJ2-7 and V is TRBV2; TCRdb selects TRBD1, and the lack of DNA leaves this call unchecked. The CDR3 loop spans 12 amino acids. Germline V lookup: CDR1 SNHLY, CDR2 FYNNEI. The CDR3 sequence: CASSHATGEQYF.

The chain joins TRBV7-9 to TRBJ1-4. This CDR3 has 12 residues. Germline loops: CDR1 SEHNR, CDR2 FQNEAQ (reference sequence). CDR3 protein: CASSLGWEKLFF.

The chain has TRBV10-3 and TRBJ1-1; TCRdb indicates TRBD1, and absent DNA this call remains unverified. The CDR3 runs 14 residues. CDR1 and CDR2 from the germline V gene are ENHRY and SYGVKD. The CDR3 reads CAIRLQGSDAKAFF.

The chain has TRBV20-1 and TRBJ2-2; TCRdb outputs TRBD2, but without DNA this stays unchecked. There are 14 residues in the CDR3. Germline V gives CDR1 DFQATT, CDR2 SNEGSKA (reference sequence). The CDR3 here is CSATSGRLIGELFF.

This CDR3 reads CASSPRGQESYEQYF. The J gene is TRBJ2-7, the V gene TRBV11-3; TCRdb's D call, TRBD1, is unchecked because there is no DNA. CDR3 length equals 15 residues. From germline, CDR1 is SGHNT and CDR2 YENEEA.

The genes are TRBV28 and TRBJ2-1; the D call of TRBD2 rests on TCRdb alone, since no DNA is present to check it. In germline, CDR1 is MDHEN, CDR2 SYDVKM. This CDR3 is 16 amino acids long. CDR3 amino acids: CASSFSSGRKYNEQFF.

V is TRBV7-7 and J is TRBJ2-3; the D gene TCRdb calls, TRBD1, cannot be checked with no DNA. Germline CDR1 and CDR2: SSHAT and FNYEAQ (reference sequence). CDR3 length: 14 amino acids. CDR3 in amino acids: CASSLGTGTDTQYF.

The chain links TRBV27 to TRBJ2-1. This CDR3 contains 15 residues. Per germline, CDR1 MNHEY and CDR2 SMNVEV (reference sequence). The CDR3 reads CASSLVGGSYNEQFF.

The J gene is TRBJ1-6, the V gene TRBV27; TCRdb's D gene call, TRBD1, goes unchecked for lack of DNA. Germline lookup yields CDR1 MNHEY and CDR2 SMNVEV (reference sequence). The CDR3 length is 14 residues. The CDR3 loop is CAAPYCQGHSPLHF.

This clonotype is deemed medium-sized by its frequency. This rearrangement joins TRBV7-9 to TRBJ1-1. CDR1 and CDR2 (germline): SEHNR, FQNEAQ (reference sequence). The CDR3 has 12 residues. This chain's CDR3 is CASSLSGTEAFF.

V usage is TRBV5-4 and J usage is TRBJ1-1. The CDR3 consists of 14 residues. CDR1 is SGHNT, CDR2 YYREEE, per germline (reference sequence). The CDR3 sequence is CASSLNGVHSEAFF. Together with reference TRBV5-4 and TRBJ1-1, the CDR3 gives the full variable domain: ETGVTQSPTHLIKTRGQQVTLRCSSQSGHNTVSWYQQALGQGPQFIFQYYREEENGRGNFPPRFSGLQFPNYSSELNVNALELDDSALYLCASSLNGVHSEAFFGQGTRLTVV.

This chain connects TRBV27 to TRBJ2-7. The CDR3 length is 13 residues. Germline V lookup: CDR1 MNHEY, CDR2 SMNVEV (reference sequence). CDR3 in amino acids: CASSSRSSYEQYF.

This chain joins TRBV7-2 and TRBJ2-1; TCRdb indicates TRBD2, and absent DNA this call remains unverified. The length of the CDR3 is 16 residues. From germline, CDR1 is SGHTA and CDR2 FQGNSA. CDR3 loop: CASSSPRLAGNNEQFF.

This CDR3 is CASSLGTADNEQFF. This sequence joins TRBV7-6 and TRBJ2-1; the D call from TCRdb, TRBD1, cannot be confirmed without DNA. Germline V gene sequence: CDR1 SGHVS, CDR2 FNYEAQ. The CDR3 spans 14 residues.

The V gene is TRBV6-1, the J gene TRBJ1-1; the TRBD1 assignment by TCRdb is unverifiable without DNA. This CDR3 comprises 17 residues. The germline CDR1 and CDR2 sequences are MNHNS and SASEGT. CDR3 sequence: CASLSGQSPHGHTEAFF.

This sequence joins TRBV4-2 and TRBJ2-1; TCRdb proposes TRBD2, but this gene call is untestable without DNA. Germline loops: CDR1 LGHNA, CDR2 YNFKEQ. This CDR3 has 19 residues. The CDR3 loop is CASSQEMTSGSTPYNEQFF.

This chain connects TRBV6-6 to TRBJ2-2; with no DNA, the TCRdb D assignment of TRBD1 cannot be verified. Germline V CDR1 and CDR2: MNHNY, SVGAGI (reference sequence). The CDR3 consists of 19 residues. The CDR3 protein is CASSYPELGQGQNTGELFF.

The chain carries TRBV7-9 and TRBJ2-1; the D call of TRBD1 rests on TCRdb alone, since no DNA is present to check it. In germline, CDR1 is SEHNR, CDR2 FQNEAQ (reference sequence). CDR3 size: 14 residues. The CDR3 here is CASSYLEGGNEQFF.